The present T cell receptor (beta chain) was sequenced within a study of shared clonotypes between healthy human individuals. Germline CDR1 reads MNHEY; CDR2 reads SVGAGI. V lost 0 bases to trimming and J lost 1 base, with 9 bases between them. The CDR3 is 15 residues long. It was CD45RO-negative cells, positively selected for CCR7, that made up naive CD8 cells, with terminally differentiated effector memory CD45RA+ cells excluded. Measured with immunoSEQ multiplex PCR; TCRdb has only the in-frame clones, and not every one. The sample lists hundreds of thousands of clones, approximately 92% occurring once.

Input material: naive CD8+ T cells sorted from blood. The receptor's source is a man aged 25 to 40 in good health. J is TRBJ1-2 and V is TRBV6-5; TRBD1 is a possible D gene (5 bases). Here the CDR3 DNA reads TGTGCCAGCAGTTACTCGCTACAGGTTAACTATGGCTACACCTTC. The encoded protein is CASSYSLQVNYGYTF.